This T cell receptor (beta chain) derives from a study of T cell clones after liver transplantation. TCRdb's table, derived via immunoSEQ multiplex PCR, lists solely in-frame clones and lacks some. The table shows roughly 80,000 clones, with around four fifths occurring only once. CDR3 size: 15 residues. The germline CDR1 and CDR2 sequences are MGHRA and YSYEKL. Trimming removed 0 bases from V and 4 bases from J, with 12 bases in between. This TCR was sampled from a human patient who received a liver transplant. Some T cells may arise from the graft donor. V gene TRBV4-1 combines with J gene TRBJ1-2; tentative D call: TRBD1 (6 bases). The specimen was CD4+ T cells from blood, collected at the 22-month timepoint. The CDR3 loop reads CASSQDLDRIYGYTF. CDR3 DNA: TGCGCCAGCAGCCAAGACTTAGACAGGATCTATGGCTACACCTTC.